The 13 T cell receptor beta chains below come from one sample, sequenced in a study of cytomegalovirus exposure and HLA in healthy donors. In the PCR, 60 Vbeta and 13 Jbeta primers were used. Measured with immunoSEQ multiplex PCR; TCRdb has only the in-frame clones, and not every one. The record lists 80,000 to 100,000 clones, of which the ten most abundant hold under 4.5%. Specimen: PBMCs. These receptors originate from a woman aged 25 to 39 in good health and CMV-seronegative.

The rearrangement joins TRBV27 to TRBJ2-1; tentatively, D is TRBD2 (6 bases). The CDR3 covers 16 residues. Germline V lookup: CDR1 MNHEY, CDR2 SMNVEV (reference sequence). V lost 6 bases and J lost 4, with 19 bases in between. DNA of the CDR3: TGTGCCAGCAGCTCCCTCCCGGTGGGGGGTTACAATGAGCAGTTCTTC. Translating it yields CASSSLPVGGYNEQFF.

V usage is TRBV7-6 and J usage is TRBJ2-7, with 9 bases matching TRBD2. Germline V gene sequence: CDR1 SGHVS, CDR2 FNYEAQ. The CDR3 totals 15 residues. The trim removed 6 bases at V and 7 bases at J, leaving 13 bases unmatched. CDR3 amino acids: CASRLDLAGAREQYF. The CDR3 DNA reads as TGTGCCAGCAGGTTGGACTTAGCGGGAGCGAGGGAGCAGTACTTC.

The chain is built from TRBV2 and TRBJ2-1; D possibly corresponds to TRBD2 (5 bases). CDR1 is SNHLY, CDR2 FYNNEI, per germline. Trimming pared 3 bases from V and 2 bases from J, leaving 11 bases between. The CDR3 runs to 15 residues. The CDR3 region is CASSDWSGTYNEQFF. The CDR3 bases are TGTGCCAGCAGTGACTGGAGCGGAACCTACAATGAGCAGTTCTTC.

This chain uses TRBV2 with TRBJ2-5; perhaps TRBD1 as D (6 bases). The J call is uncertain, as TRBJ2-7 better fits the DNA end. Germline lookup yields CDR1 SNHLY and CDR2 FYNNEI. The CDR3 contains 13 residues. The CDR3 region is CASSPWQGNEQYF. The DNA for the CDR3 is TGTGCCAGCAGCCCATGGCAGGGGAACGAGCAGTACTTC.

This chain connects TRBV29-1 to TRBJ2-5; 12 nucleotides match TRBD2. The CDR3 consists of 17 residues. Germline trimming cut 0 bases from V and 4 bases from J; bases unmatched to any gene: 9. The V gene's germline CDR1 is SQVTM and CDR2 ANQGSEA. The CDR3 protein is CSVEDHPSGGVGETQYF. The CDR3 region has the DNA TGCAGCGTTGAAGATCATCCTAGCGGGGGGGTGGGAGAGACCCAGTACTTC.

CDR3 nucleotides: TGTGCCAGCAGCTTTAGAGGAGGCCCCCCTAGCACAGATACGCAGTATTTT. Translating it yields CASSFRGGPPSTDTQYF. This chain links TRBV9 with TRBJ2-3; D perhaps matches TRBD2 (5 bases). The CDR3 is 17 residues long. Germline-derived CDR1 and CDR2 are SGDLS and YYNGEE. The V end lost 4 bases, the J end lost 0 bases, and 18 bases lay between the germline ends.

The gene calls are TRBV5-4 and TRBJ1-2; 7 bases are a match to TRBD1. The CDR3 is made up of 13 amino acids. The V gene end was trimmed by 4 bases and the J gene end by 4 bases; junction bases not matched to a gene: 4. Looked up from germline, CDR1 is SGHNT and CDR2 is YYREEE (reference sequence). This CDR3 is CASSRDSIYGYTF. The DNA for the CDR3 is TGTGCCAGCAGCCGGGACAGCATCTATGGCTACACCTTC.

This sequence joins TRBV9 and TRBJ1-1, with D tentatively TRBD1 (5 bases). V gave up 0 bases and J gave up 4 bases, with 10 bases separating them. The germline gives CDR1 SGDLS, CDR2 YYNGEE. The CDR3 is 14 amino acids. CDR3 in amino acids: CASSVAGVSTEAFF. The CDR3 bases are TGTGCCAGCAGCGTAGCGGGGGTGAGCACTGAAGCTTTCTTT.

The CDR3 loop reads CASSPQERGAYNEQFF. CDR3 DNA: TGTGCCAGCAGTCCCCAAGAGCGGGGGGCCTACAATGAGCAGTTCTTC. The chain carries TRBV28 and TRBJ2-1, with 9 bases lining up with TRBD2. V lost 5 bases, J lost 2 bases, and 7 bases stayed unmatched. Germline values: CDR1 MDHEN, CDR2 SYDVKM. The CDR3 has 16 amino acids.

The CDR3 nucleotides read TGTGCCAGCAGCTTAGGACCCGGGACAGGGTGGTATAGCAATCAGCCCCAGCATTTT. It is translated as CASSLGPGTGWYSNQPQHF. This rearrangement joins TRBV7-2 to TRBJ1-5; 9 bases fit TRBD1. CDR1 and CDR2 (germline): SGHTA, FQGNSA. The CDR3 loop spans 19 amino acids. V was pared by 1 base and J by 0 bases, with 10 bases of the junction left unmatched.

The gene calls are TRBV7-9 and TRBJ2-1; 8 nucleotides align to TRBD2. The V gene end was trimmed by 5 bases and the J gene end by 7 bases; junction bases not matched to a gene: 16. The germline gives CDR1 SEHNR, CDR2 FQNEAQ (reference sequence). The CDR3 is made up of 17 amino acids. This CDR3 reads CASSLVGGRGGWNEQFF. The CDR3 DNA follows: TGTGCCAGCAGCCTTGTGGGGGGACGCGGGGGGTGGAATGAGCAGTTCTTC.

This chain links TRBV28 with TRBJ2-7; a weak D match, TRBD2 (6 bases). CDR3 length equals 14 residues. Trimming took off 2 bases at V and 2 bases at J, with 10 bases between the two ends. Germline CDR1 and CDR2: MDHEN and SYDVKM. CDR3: CASSLGGVPYEQYF. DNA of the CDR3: TGTGCCAGCAGTTTAGGAGGGGTTCCCTACGAGCAGTACTTC.

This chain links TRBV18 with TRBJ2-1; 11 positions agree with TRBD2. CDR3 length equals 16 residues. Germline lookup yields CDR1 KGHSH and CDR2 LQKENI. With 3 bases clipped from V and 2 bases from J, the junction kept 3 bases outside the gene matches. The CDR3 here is CASSPSSGGAYNEQFF. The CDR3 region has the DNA TGTGCCAGCTCACCGAGTAGCGGGGGGGCCTACAATGAGCAGTTCTTC.